A single sample is the source of the 26 T cell receptor beta chains below, sequenced in a study of cytotoxic CD8 clonotypes in ibrutinib-treated CLL. The method was immunoSEQ multiplex PCR; TCRdb's version includes in-frame clones alone and lacks a portion of them. Here the sample spans about 140,000 clones, around 81% being singletons. This sample comprised PBMCs, obtained after 36 months of ibrutinib treatment. The receptors shown here come from a human donor with chronic lymphocytic leukemia.

V gene TRBV30 combines with J gene TRBJ1-1, with 7 bases aligning to TRBD1. The CDR3 is made up of 13 amino acids. V was pared by 0 bases and J by 3 bases, with 1 base of the junction left unmatched. Germline CDR1 reads GTSNPN; CDR2 reads SVGIG (reference sequence). Here the CDR3 DNA reads TGTGCCTGGAGTGTAGGACAGGACACTGAAGCTTTCTTT. This encodes CAWSVGQDTEAFF.

The chain joins TRBV2 to TRBJ1-2; tentative D call: TRBD1 (6 bases). Germline lookup yields CDR1 SNHLY and CDR2 FYNNEI. Trimming took off 2 bases at V and 3 bases at J, with 10 bases between the two ends. This CDR3 spans 14 amino acids. For the CDR3, the DNA is TGTGCCAGCAGTGAACAGGGGTCCCACTATGGCTACACCTTC. The encoded protein is CASSEQGSHYGYTF.

This clone occurred a few times. The V gene is TRBV14, the J gene TRBJ2-5; the D gene is possibly TRBD2 (5 bases). Trimming took 6 bases from V and 5 from J, leaving 13 bases between them. The germline V gene encodes CDR1 SGHDN and CDR2 FVKESK. The CDR3 spans 13 residues. This CDR3 reads CASREGASETQYF. The CDR3 bases are TGTGCCAGCAGAGAGGGCGCATCTGAGACCCAGTACTTC.

The chain carries TRBV5-6 and TRBJ1-3; D might be TRBD1 (5 bases). Trimming shortened V by 3 bases and J by 2 bases, and 24 bases separated the two germline ends. Germline CDR1 reads SGHDT; CDR2 reads YYEEEE. CDR3 length: 19 amino acids. CDR3 loop: CASSSTEWTRILAGNTIYF. The CDR3 nucleotides read TGTGCCAGCAGCTCAACGGAATGGACACGAATATTGGCTGGAAACACCATATATTTT.

The genes are TRBV2 and TRBJ2-3, with D possibly being TRBD1 (6 bases). The CDR3 has 13 amino acids. Trimming took 6 bases from V and 5 from J, leaving 12 bases between them. The germline CDR1 and CDR2 sequences are SNHLY and FYNNEI. In nucleotides, the CDR3 is TGTGCCAGCAGGGGGGTAGGGGGAGATACGCAGTATTTT. Amino acid sequence: CASRGVGGDTQYF.

In DNA form, the CDR3 reads TGTGCCAGCAGTGAACTAGCGGGGAGCTCCTACAATGAGCAGTTCTTC. This encodes CASSELAGSSYNEQFF. V and J are TRBV6-1 and TRBJ2-1; 9 bases are a match to TRBD2. Germline-derived CDR1 and CDR2 are MNHNS and SASEGT. Trimming at V came to 2 bases and at J to 0 bases, leaving 2 bases not matched to a gene. The CDR3 consists of 16 residues.

The chain uses TRBV5-1 and TRBJ2-2, with TRBD2 identical over 14 bases. Unmatched junction bases numbered 9, after V lost 4 bases and J lost 7 bases. The CDR3 sequence is 17 residues long. Germline CDR1 SGHRS, CDR2 YFSETQ. CDR3 in amino acids: CASSLRTSGRKVGELFF. CDR3 nucleotide sequence: TGCGCCAGCAGCCTCCGGACTAGCGGGAGGAAGGTCGGGGAGCTGTTTTTT.

This clone was found a few times. The chain has TRBV5-4 and TRBJ2-7; 8 nucleotides align to TRBD2. The germline CDR1 and CDR2 sequences are SGHNT and YYREEE (reference sequence). V lost 4 bases to trimming and J lost 5 bases; unmatched junction nucleotides: 11. This CDR3 contains 15 residues. CDR3: CASSAGAGGSHEQYF. The DNA of the CDR3 is TGTGCCAGCAGCGCTGGCGCGGGGGGATCCCACGAGCAGTACTTC.

The chain combines TRBV4-1 with TRBJ1-1; 7 bases fit TRBD1. The CDR3 totals 15 residues. Trimming took 1 base from V and 5 from J; bases not matched to a gene: 7. The germline gives CDR1 MGHRA, CDR2 YSYEKL. The CDR3 sequence: CASSQAEGAWTEAFF. The CDR3 DNA sequence: TGCGCCAGCAGCCAAGCGGAGGGGGCCTGGACTGAAGCTTTCTTT.

The rearrangement links TRBV9 to TRBJ2-2; D is ambiguous. The germline V gene encodes CDR1 SGDLS and CDR2 YYNGEE. This CDR3 spans 15 amino acids. The V gene lost 4 bases and the J gene lost 2 bases, with 12 bases spanning the gap. The CDR3 is CASSPLSSNTGELFF. The CDR3 DNA sequence: TGTGCCAGCAGCCCCCTCAGCAGCAACACCGGGGAGCTGTTTTTT.

J is TRBJ1-1 and V is TRBV15, with no clear D. CDR3 length: 13 amino acids. V lost 0 bases to trimming and J lost 3 bases, with 5 bases between them. Germline CDR1 LNHNV, CDR2 YYDKDF (reference sequence). The CDR3 sequence is CATSRDGDTEAFF. In nucleotides, the CDR3 is TGTGCCACCAGCAGAGATGGGGACACTGAAGCTTTCTTT.

This clone came up once. The rearrangement uses TRBV6-1 and TRBJ2-4; the match to TRBD1 covers 7 bases. In germline, CDR1 is MNHNS, CDR2 SASEGT. The CDR3 is 13 amino acids. V lost 8 bases to trimming and J lost 9 bases; unmatched junction nucleotides: 10. CDR3 nucleotide sequence: TGTGCCAGCGCCGGGACAGAGTTAGGCATTCAGTACTTC. Amino acid sequence: CASAGTELGIQYF.

This chain joins TRBV5-1 and TRBJ1-4, with unresolved D. This CDR3 contains 15 residues. The germline V and J ends were trimmed by 0 bases and 8 bases, with 14 bases remaining between them. The germline V gene encodes CDR1 SGHRS and CDR2 YFSETQ. The CDR3 region is CASSLAGRGKEKLFF. CDR3 nucleotides: TGCGCCAGCAGCTTGGCCGGTCGAGGGAAAGAAAAACTGTTTTTT.

The genes are TRBV27 and TRBJ1-4; D is possibly TRBD1 (5 bases). V was cut by 8 bases and J by 8 bases, with 21 bases left in between. This CDR3 is built from 15 residues. Germline V gene data show CDR1 as MNHEY and CDR2 as SMNVEV (reference sequence). CDR3 DNA sequence: TGTGCCAGCGGCTTTATCTCAGGGAAAGGAGAAAAACTGTTTTTT. It specifies CASGFISGKGEKLFF.

This chain links TRBV19 with TRBJ2-3; 9 bases agree with TRBD2. With V trimmed by 9 bases and J by 3 bases, 10 bases remained unmatched. CDR1 and CDR2 (germline): LNHDA, SQIVND (reference sequence). The length of the CDR3 is 15 residues. The CDR3 DNA is TGTGCCAGCCGACCGGCGGGGGGGCCAACAGATACGCAGTATTTT. It specifies CASRPAGGPTDTQYF.

The chain is built from TRBV18 and TRBJ2-3; the D is unclear. This CDR3 contains 12 residues. Trimming pared 2 bases from V and 4 bases from J, leaving 4 bases between. Germline V gene sequence: CDR1 KGHSH, CDR2 LQKENI. The CDR3 DNA follows: TGTGCCAGCTCACCATCCCCAGATACGCAGTATTTT. Amino acids: CASSPSPDTQYF.

J is TRBJ2-2 and V is TRBV7-2, with 13 bases aligning to TRBD2. With 5 bases clipped from V and 9 bases from J, the junction kept 9 bases outside the gene matches. Germline CDR1 and CDR2: SGHTA and FQGNSA. This CDR3 contains 16 residues. The CDR3 sequence is CASSLGLAGSYWELFF. CDR3 DNA sequence: TGTGCCAGCAGCCTGGGACTAGCGGGAAGTTACTGGGAGCTGTTTTTT.

The rearrangement links TRBV6-6 to TRBJ2-5; 9 bases line up with TRBD1. The junction had 3 bases not matched to a gene; V was cut back by 4 bases and J by 0 bases. CDR3 length: 15 amino acids. From germline, CDR1 is MNHNY and CDR2 SVGAGI (reference sequence). As DNA, the CDR3 is TGTGCCAGCAGTTCCTGGACAGGGGACCAAGAGACCCAGTACTTC. Translated, it gives CASSSWTGDQETQYF.

The rearrangement joins TRBV11-2 to TRBJ2-7, with 7 bases lining up with TRBD1. CDR3 size: 14 residues. Trimming took 4 bases from V and 2 from J; bases not matched to a gene: 5. Germline loops: CDR1 SGHAT, CDR2 FQNNGV. The CDR3 loop reads CASSSLDRTYEQYF. CDR3 in DNA: TGTGCCAGCAGCTCCCTGGACAGGACCTACGAGCAGTACTTC.

The gene calls are TRBV5-1 and TRBJ1-4; D may be TRBD1 (5 bases). Trimming left V 0 bases short and J 11 bases short, with 17 bases between. Per the germline V gene, CDR1 is SGHRS and CDR2 is YFSETQ. The CDR3 is 15 residues long. CDR3 amino acids: CASSLGSSQGEKLFF. The CDR3 DNA reads as TGCGCCAGCAGCTTGGGATCGTCCCAGGGCGAGAAACTGTTTTTT.

The sample holds a few counts of this clone. The chain joins TRBV27 to TRBJ1-1; D unclear. Deletions cut 2 bases from V and 0 bases from J, with 7 bases between. There are 14 residues in the CDR3. In germline, CDR1 is MNHEY, CDR2 SMNVEV (reference sequence). The CDR3 loop is CASSLAGMNTEAFF. CDR3 nucleotides: TGTGCCAGCAGTTTAGCGGGCATGAACACTGAAGCTTTCTTT.

This chain uses TRBV4-1 with TRBJ1-4; D not certain. There are 13 residues in the CDR3. Germline V gene sequence: CDR1 MGHRA, CDR2 YSYEKL. Deletions cut 4 bases from V and 7 bases from J, with 10 bases between. CDR3 coding DNA: TGCGCCAGCAGCCTAGTTGGCCCTGAAAAACTGTTTTTT. It is translated as CASSLVGPEKLFF.

The J gene is TRBJ1-3, the V gene TRBV7-9, with unresolved D. Germline CDR1 SEHNR, CDR2 FQNEAQ (reference sequence). V was trimmed by 1 base and J by 0 bases, leaving 7 bases between them. CDR3 size: 15 residues. For the CDR3, the DNA is TGTGCCAGCAGCTTAGACGGCAGCTCTGGAAACACCATATATTTT. Its translation: CASSLDGSSGNTIYF.

This clone was detected only once. The chain joins TRBV6-1 to TRBJ2-7, with D perhaps matching TRBD1 (6 bases). The CDR3 is 18 amino acids. Trimming pared 0 bases from V and 4 bases from J, leaving 22 bases between. Germline CDR1 is MNHNS and CDR2 is SASEGT. For the CDR3, the DNA is TGTGCCAGCAGTGAAGCAGGCGGACAGTCCGGGCACGCATACGAGCAGTACTTC. This encodes CASSEAGGQSGHAYEQYF.

V is TRBV18 and J is TRBJ2-5; TRBD1 or TRBD2 may be the D gene (5 bases each). The CDR3 is 13 amino acids. V was shortened by 6 bases and J by 1 base, with 9 bases between the two germline ends. Germline assignment: CDR1 KGHSH and CDR2 LQKENI. The CDR3 DNA follows: TGTGCCAGCTCTAGGGACCTCCAAGAGACCCAGTACTTC. Amino acid sequence: CASSRDLQETQYF.

This sequence joins TRBV29-1 and TRBJ1-1, with 9 bases lining up with TRBD1. CDR3 length equals 13 residues. The germline gives CDR1 SQVTM, CDR2 ANQGSEA. The J segment lost 6 bases and the V segment lost 7 bases, leaving 9 bases of the junction unmatched. The CDR3 bases are TGCAGCGAGAGGACAGGGGCTGGGGCTGAAGCTTTCTTT. This gives the protein CSERTGAGAEAFF.